A single sample gave rise to the 8 T cell receptor beta chains below, sequenced in a study of blood T cell repertoires in COVID-19. TCRdb's copy holds only in-frame clones and misses some; the assay was immunoSEQ multiplex PCR. The sample contains approximately 85,000 clones, approximately 86% of which appear only once. Input material: peripheral blood. These receptors were collected from a woman between 50 and 59 years old with active or convalescent COVID-19.

The chain recombines TRBV7-2 with TRBJ2-7; 11 nucleotides agree with TRBD2. In germline, CDR1 is SGHTA, CDR2 FQGNSA. V was pared by 1 base and J by 5 bases, with 7 bases of the junction left unmatched. The CDR3 loop spans 16 amino acids. CDR3 region: CASSLGASGGWDEQYF. The DNA for the CDR3 is TGTGCCAGCAGCTTAGGAGCTAGCGGGGGGTGGGACGAGCAGTACTTC.

This chain uses TRBV23-1 with TRBJ1-2; 8 bases match TRBD1. Being an ORF, TRBV23-1 has a function that is uncertain. The CDR3 length is 15 residues. Losses at the gene ends were 0 bases for V and 4 bases for J; bases not matched to a gene: 4. CDR3: CASSQSPDRVYGYTF. CDR3 nucleotide sequence: TGCGCCAGCAGTCAATCACCGGACAGGGTCTATGGCTACACCTTC.

V is TRBV6-1 and J is TRBJ1-5, with D unresolved. The CDR3 extends over 13 amino acids. Trimming left V 3 bases short and J 2 bases short, with 5 bases between. Germline V gives CDR1 MNHNS, CDR2 SASEGT. The CDR3 sequence is CASSDGRNQPQHF. In DNA, the CDR3 is TGTGCCAGCAGTGATGGGCGCAATCAGCCCCAGCATTTT.

V and J are TRBV6-5 and TRBJ1-1; D gene uncertain. The CDR3 extends over 13 amino acids. Germline-derived CDR1 and CDR2 are MNHEY and SVGAGI. V dropped 8 bases and J dropped 1 base, with 11 bases sitting between them. The CDR3 protein is CASSSSENTEAFF. CDR3 in DNA: TGTGCCAGCTCGTCGTCAGAGAACACTGAAGCTTTCTTT.

The chain joins TRBV7-9 to TRBJ1-1; 10 bases are a match to TRBD1. The CDR3 is made up of 17 amino acids. The trim removed 5 bases at V and 0 bases at J, leaving 9 bases unmatched. Germline-derived CDR1 and CDR2 are SEHNR and FQNEAQ (reference sequence). The CDR3 nucleotides read TGTGCCAGCAGCGCGACAGGGGGCAGTTTGGTGAACACTGAAGCTTTCTTT. As protein: CASSATGGSLVNTEAFF. The variable domain in full, completed from reference TRBV7-9 and TRBJ1-1, reads DTGVSQNPRHKITKRGQNVTFRCDPISEHNRLYWYRQTLGQGPEFLTYFQNEAQLEKSRLLSDRFSAERPKGSFSTLEIQRTEQGDSAMYLCASSATGGSLVNTEAFFGQGTRLTVV.

The chain joins TRBV5-1 to TRBJ1-4, with TRBD1 identical over 9 bases. The length of the CDR3 is 14 residues. The V segment lost 4 bases and the J segment 7 bases; nucleotides outside the gene matches: 5. The germline CDR1 and CDR2 sequences are SGHRS and YFSETQ. The DNA for the CDR3 is TGCGCCAGCAGCCCGGGACAGGGTAGTGAAAAACTGTTTTTT. Translation: CASSPGQGSEKLFF.

The rearrangement uses TRBV6-1 and TRBJ2-5, with TRBD2 matching over 11 bases. The germline V gene encodes CDR1 MNHNS and CDR2 SASEGT. J was trimmed by 2 bases and V by 3 bases; bases with no gene match: 5. The CDR3 consists of 16 residues. The CDR3 reads CASSDGLAGGQETQYF. The DNA of the CDR3 is TGTGCCAGCAGTGACGGACTAGCGGGCGGGCAAGAGACCCAGTACTTC.

The chain carries TRBV9 and TRBJ1-3; D ambiguous. Trimming removed 0 bases from V and 4 bases from J, with 5 bases in between. Germline CDR1 SGDLS, CDR2 YYNGEE. This CDR3 spans 13 amino acids. CDR3 amino acids: CASSVAEGNTIYF. The CDR3 DNA sequence: TGTGCCAGCAGCGTAGCTGAGGGAAACACCATATATTTT.